The 10 T cell receptor beta chains given below trace back to one sample, sequenced in a study of T cells in Graves' hyperthyroidism and ophthalmopathy. RNA transcripts gave rise to amplified TCR beta CDR3 regions. Initially, a first-round RT-PCR of the TCR CDR3 employed the HTBI primer set. TCRdb passed the multiplex PCR reads through MiXCR, listing each CDR3 protein once. The sample yields 550,000 to 800,000 distinct CDR3 sequences, roughly a sixth seen once. Sequenced: blood. Source of these receptors: a man in his forties or fifties with Graves' hyperthyroidism.

In its sample, this clonotype was seen a few times. The CDR3 loop reads CATSDLVDSGPYEQYF. The CDR3, as DNA: TGTGCCACCAGTGATTTGGTGGACAGTGGTCCCTACGAGCAGTACTTC. The rearrangement links TRBV24-1 to TRBJ2-7; maybe TRBD1 (6 bases). CDR1 KGHDR and CDR2 SFDVKD come from the germline V gene. V gave up 0 bases and J gave up 2 bases, with 13 bases separating them. The CDR3 has 16 amino acids.

The genes are TRBV12-3 or TRBV12-4 and TRBJ1-3; weak D call: TRBD1 (6 bases). V was pared by 2 bases and J by 3 bases, with 11 bases between. The CDR3 sequence is 15 residues long. As DNA, the CDR3 is TGTGCCAGCAGTTTATCCGGGGGCAATGGAAACACCATATATTTT. Translation gives CASSLSGGNGNTIYF.

The J gene is TRBJ2-5, the V gene TRBV30, with 7 nucleotides matching TRBD2. The CDR3 covers 14 residues. The V gene end was trimmed by 5 bases and the J gene end by 4 bases; junction bases not matched to a gene: 10. CDR1 is GTSNPN and CDR2 is SVGIG in the germline V gene (reference sequence). The CDR3 spells CAWASQGRGETQYF. For the CDR3, the DNA is TGTGCCTGGGCGAGTCAAGGGAGGGGAGAGACCCAGTACTTC.

This chain joins TRBV4-3 and TRBJ1-2, with a tentative D call TRBD1 (6 bases). Trimming removed 3 bases from V and 7 bases from J, with 12 bases in between. Germline V CDR1 and CDR2: LGHNA, YSLEER. The CDR3 is 13 amino acids. The CDR3 loop reads CASSQAFRGGYTF. In nucleotides, the CDR3 is TGCGCCAGCAGCCAGGCTTTCAGGGGTGGCTACACCTTC.

Remarks on this clonotype: Given a much more abundant clone one base away, this may be a read error. This rearrangement joins TRBV11-1 to TRBJ2-7, with D possibly matching TRBD1 (6 bases). The germline V gene encodes CDR1 SGHAT and CDR2 FQDESV (reference sequence). V was trimmed by 5 bases and J by 4 bases, leaving 24 bases between them. The CDR3 totals 17 residues. CDR3 DNA sequence: TGTGCCAGCAGCCCCGGAGTTTTGGCCAGGACAGCTTACGAGCAGTACTTC. The encoded protein is CASSPGVLARTAYEQYF.

This clonotype occurred a few times. In DNA, the CDR3 is TGTGCCAGCAGCCCGGGGACTAGCGGGCTTTTTGCCTACGAGCAGTACTTC. Its translation is CASSPGTSGLFAYEQYF. The V call is TRBV28, the J call TRBJ2-7; 12 bases match TRBD2. This CDR3 is built from 17 residues. V gave up 6 bases and J gave up 2 bases; unmatched junction bases: 11. Germline loops: CDR1 MDHEN, CDR2 SYDVKM.

In its sample, this clonotype was seen many times. The chain combines TRBV11-3 with TRBJ2-2, with 9 positions matching TRBD2. The V and J ends lost 5 bases and 7 bases, in that order; junction bases with no gene match: 11. This CDR3 is built from 16 residues. Germline V gives CDR1 SGHNT, CDR2 YENEEA. CDR3 amino acids: CASSPPGLAGGGELFF. The CDR3 bases are TGTGCCAGCAGCCCCCCGGGACTAGCAGGAGGCGGGGAGCTGTTTTTT.

This clonotype has just a few counts. The chain carries TRBV19 and TRBJ1-1; D call uncertain. From germline, CDR1 is LNHDA and CDR2 SQIVND (reference sequence). V was clipped by 4 bases and J by 0 bases, with 12 bases between them. The CDR3 is made up of 15 amino acids. In DNA, the CDR3 is TGTGCCAGTAGTAAAACCCGGCAGGTGAACACTGAAGCTTTCTTT. Its protein is CASSKTRQVNTEAFF. Drawing the rest from reference TRBV19 and TRBJ1-1, the complete variable domain is DGGITQSPKYLFRKEGQNVTLSCEQNLNHDAMYWYRQDPGQGLRLIYYSQIVNDFQKGDIAEGYSVSREKKESFPLTVTSAQKNPTAFYLCASSKTRQVNTEAFFGQGTRLTVV.

The rearrangement joins TRBV5-6 to TRBJ1-5; D is ambiguous. The CDR3 spans 14 residues. V was cut by 3 bases and J by 6 bases, with 13 bases left in between. Germline V gene data show CDR1 as SGHDT and CDR2 as YYEEEE. The CDR3 DNA is TGTGCCAGCAGCTCGCAGGTTTCGGGTCAGCCCCAGCATTTT. Its protein product is CASSSQVSGQPQHF.

Comments on this clonotype: Given a much more abundant clone one base away, this may be a read error. J is TRBJ1-2 and V is TRBV28; 10 nucleotides line up with TRBD1. CDR1 and CDR2 (germline): MDHEN, SYDVKM. V was clipped by 6 bases and J by 7 bases; unmatched bases: 14. This CDR3 comprises 16 residues. The chain's CDR3 is CASSPITHDRGPGYTF. The CDR3 DNA sequence: TGTGCCAGCAGCCCGATCACTCATGACAGGGGGCCTGGCTACACCTTC.